A single sample gave rise to the 19 T cell receptor beta chains below, sequenced in a study of regulatory T cells in long-lasting Graves disease. The time point: persistent/refractory GD, antithyroid drugs over 5 years with positive TRAb. From RNA extracted from PBMCs, the TCR library was made. iRepertoire HTBI primers and Arm-PCR of CDR3 regions built TCR beta libraries. TCRdb re-analysed the multiplex PCR reads in MiXCR, keeping a single row per CDR3 protein. The sample has roughly 430,000 distinct CDR3 sequences; 21% are singletons. Sequencing was performed on peripheral blood mononuclear cells (PBMCs), taken when the disease was refractory, from a patient treated with antithyroid drugs. Receptor source: a female donor with Graves disease.

This clonotype was found many times. The chain carries TRBV2 and TRBJ2-1; D is unresolved. This CDR3 is 11 amino acids long. CDR1 is SNHLY and CDR2 is FYNNEI in the germline V gene. Trimming cost V 4 bases and J 9 bases, with 7 bases left between them. CDR3 sequence: CASSGSREQFF. The CDR3 coding sequence is TGTGCCAGCAGTGGGTCTCGTGAGCAGTTCTTC. The full variable domain, with the rest looked up from reference TRBV2 and TRBJ2-1, is EPEVTQTPSHQVTQMGQEVILRCVPISNHLYFYWYRQILGQKVEFLVSFYNNEISEKSEIFDDQFSVERPDGSNFTLKIRSTKLEDSAMYFCASSGSREQFFGPGTRLTVL.

This clonotype was picked up many times. This sequence joins TRBV20-1 and TRBJ2-2, with 8 bases aligning to TRBD2. Trimming cost V 0 bases and J 3 bases; bases outside gene matches: 3. The CDR3 runs 15 residues. Per the germline V gene, CDR1 is DFQATT and CDR2 is SNEGSKA (reference sequence). CDR3 residues: CSARDYSGDTGELFF. The CDR3, as DNA: TGCAGTGCTAGAGACTATAGCGGGGACACCGGGGAGCTGTTTTTT.

This clonotype was seen many times. The V gene is TRBV3-1, the J gene TRBJ1-2; 7 nucleotides align to TRBD1. The CDR3 is made up of 13 amino acids. Germline V gives CDR1 LGHDT, CDR2 YNNKEL (reference sequence). J gave up 7 bases and V 0 bases, and 2 bases lay outside the gene matches. Written as DNA, the CDR3 is TGTGCCAGCAGCCAAGAACAGGGGACTGGCTACACCTTC. This gives the protein CASSQEQGTGYTF.

In its sample, this clonotype was seen many times. This chain joins TRBV2 and TRBJ2-7, with D perhaps TRBD1 (6 bases). CDR1 is SNHLY and CDR2 is FYNNEI in the germline V gene. The CDR3 totals 13 residues. Trimming took 6 bases from V and 2 from J, leaving 11 bases between them. CDR3 nucleotide sequence: TGTGCCAGCAGCCGGGACACCACCTACGAGCAGTACTTC. Translated, it gives CASSRDTTYEQYF. The complete variable domain, with remaining parts taken from reference TRBV2 and TRBJ2-7, reads EPEVTQTPSHQVTQMGQEVILRCVPISNHLYFYWYRQILGQKVEFLVSFYNNEISEKSEIFDDQFSVERPDGSNFTLKIRSTKLEDSAMYFCASSRDTTYEQYFGPGTRLTVT.

Many counts were recorded for this clonotype. The genes are TRBV2 and TRBJ2-5, with 9 bases aligning to TRBD1. After removal of 8 bases from V and 1 base from J, the junction contained 2 bases not matched to a gene. Germline V CDR1 and CDR2: SNHLY, FYNNEI. This CDR3 comprises 13 residues. CDR3 residues: CASGTGSQETQYF. The DNA for the CDR3 is TGTGCCAGCGGGACAGGGTCCCAAGAGACCCAGTACTTC.

This clonotype was observed at least ten times. The chain uses TRBV30 and TRBJ2-5; 8 bases align to TRBD2. V shed 3 bases and J 1 base; nucleotides not matched to a gene: 7. This CDR3 spans 15 amino acids. Germline assignment: CDR1 GTSNPN and CDR2 SVGIG (reference sequence). The CDR3 DNA is TGTGCCTGGAGGAAGGGACTAGTTCGCCAAGAGACCCAGTACTTC. Residues: CAWRKGLVRQETQYF.

This clonotype was seen at least ten times. The chain links TRBV11-2 to TRBJ2-7; 9 nucleotides match TRBD2. The germline V gene has CDR1 SGHAT and CDR2 FQNNGV. The CDR3 is made up of 14 amino acids. J was trimmed by 7 bases and V by 5 bases; bases with no gene match: 9. The CDR3 loop reads CASSQGTSLTEQYF. Here the CDR3 DNA reads TGTGCCAGCAGCCAAGGGACTAGCCTTACGGAGCAGTACTTC.

The rearrangement uses TRBV20-1 and TRBJ2-1; 10 bases map to TRBD2. CDR1 and CDR2 from the germline V gene are DFQATT and SNEGSKA (reference sequence). V was pared by 0 bases and J by 6 bases, with 2 bases of the junction left unmatched. The CDR3 has 14 amino acids. CDR3 sequence reads: CSARDWTSGNEQFF. The CDR3 nucleotides read TGCAGTGCTAGAGATTGGACTAGCGGCAATGAGCAGTTCTTC.

This clonotype has ten or more counts. The chain couples TRBV6-1 to TRBJ2-5; D gene unclear. The length of the CDR3 is 12 residues. The V gene's germline CDR1 is MNHNS and CDR2 SASEGT. The V end lost 6 bases, the J end lost 7 bases, and 12 bases lay between the germline ends. This CDR3 reads CASSPMYGTQYF. In DNA, the CDR3 is TGTGCCAGCAGCCCTATGTATGGGACCCAGTACTTC.

The chain links TRBV10-3 to TRBJ2-1, with D hard to call. CDR3 length equals 14 residues. V was clipped by 10 bases and J by 0 bases, with 13 bases between them. CDR1 and CDR2 (germline): ENHRY, SYGVKD. The CDR3 is CATVHDSSYNEQFF. CDR3 coding DNA: TGTGCCACTGTCCACGATAGCTCCTACAATGAGCAGTTCTTC.

The J gene is TRBJ1-6, the V gene TRBV2, with 10 bases that match TRBD1. V lost 8 bases to trimming and J lost 7 bases; unmatched junction nucleotides: 5. This CDR3 contains 14 residues. Germline V gives CDR1 SNHLY, CDR2 FYNNEI. Here the CDR3 reads CASRDRGQNSPLHF. The CDR3 coding sequence is TGTGCCAGCCGGGACAGGGGTCAGAATTCACCCCTCCACTTT.

This clonotype appeared a few times. The chain has TRBV7-2 and TRBJ1-1, with D uncertain. Per germline, CDR1 SGHTA and CDR2 FQGNSA. V lost 6 bases and J 4 bases, leaving 12 bases between the germline ends. This CDR3 is 13 amino acids long. As DNA, the CDR3 is TGTGCCAGCAGTCTTTATATGGGCACTGAAGCTTTCTTT. The encoded protein is CASSLYMGTEAFF.

This chain connects TRBV7-2 to TRBJ2-7, with D possibly matching TRBD1 (6 bases). V was pared by 6 bases and J by 1 base, with 16 bases between. The CDR3 consists of 15 residues. CDR1 is SGHTA and CDR2 is FQGNSA in the germline V gene. The CDR3, as DNA: TGTGCCAGCAGAGACGACAGGTTTCTATCCTACGAGCAGTACTTC. Translating gives CASRDDRFLSYEQYF.

The J gene is TRBJ1-3, the V gene TRBV6-1, with 7 bases lining up with TRBD1. CDR1 and CDR2 (germline): MNHNS, SASEGT. CDR3 length: 15 amino acids. Trimming cost V 6 bases and J 8 bases; bases outside gene matches: 13. CDR3 region: CASRIRQGRADTIYF. For the CDR3, the DNA is TGTGCCAGCAGGATCAGACAGGGTCGTGCGGACACCATATATTTT.

This clonotype was found many times. The genes are TRBV6-2 or TRBV6-3 and TRBJ1-2; 10 nucleotides match TRBD1. The V gene's germline CDR1 is MNHEY and CDR2 SVGEGT. The ends lost 6 bases at V and 4 bases at J; junction bases unmatched: 5. This CDR3 is 14 amino acids long. CDR3 nucleotides: TGTGCCAGCAGGCTGGACAGGGGGAGCTATGGCTACACCTTC. It encodes CASRLDRGSYGYTF.

A note on this clonotype: A single base separates this from a much larger clone, so it may be a read error. CDR3 residues: CASSLGTHERYF. DNA for the CDR3: TGTGCCAGCAGTTTGGGGACCCACGAGCGGTACTTC. The V call is TRBV28, the J call TRBJ2-7; D may match TRBD1 or TRBD2 (5 bases each). The CDR3 is 12 residues long. Germline assignment: CDR1 MDHEN and CDR2 SYDVKM. Full variable domain (missing parts from reference TRBV28 and TRBJ2-7): DVKVTQSSRYLVKRTGEKVFLECVQDMDHENMFWYRQDPGLGLRLIYFSYDVKMKEKGDIPEGYSVSREKKERFSLILESASTNQTSMYLCASSLGTHERYFGPGTRLTVT.

CDR3 coding DNA: TGTGCCAGCAGCTTAATTGGGTTTGGAAACACCATATATTTT. Amino acid sequence: CASSLIGFGNTIYF. The gene calls are TRBV11-2 and TRBJ1-3; D is undetermined. CDR1 is SGHAT, CDR2 FQNNGV, per germline. V was cut by 2 bases and J by 3 bases, with 8 bases left in between. This CDR3 contains 14 residues.

This clonotype has ten or more counts. The chain recombines TRBV7-3 with TRBJ2-4, with D possibly being TRBD2 (6 bases). The germline V gene has CDR1 SGHTA and CDR2 FQGTGA. V lost 1 base to trimming and J lost 5 bases, with 9 bases between them. The CDR3 covers 14 residues. CDR3 DNA sequence: TGTGCCAGCAGCTTAAATAGCGGAGAAAACATTCAGTACTTC. Amino acids: CASSLNSGENIQYF. The full variable domain, in which reference TRBV7-3 and TRBJ2-4 provide the parts outside the CDR3, is GAGVSQTPSNKVTEKGKYVELRCDPISGHTALYWYRQSLGQGPEFLIYFQGTGAADDSGLPNDRFFAVRPEGSVSTLKIQRTERGDSAVYLCASSLNSGENIQYFGAGTRLSVL.

J is TRBJ2-2 and V is TRBV7-2, with TRBD2 matching 7 bases. The CDR3 extends over 16 amino acids. The V and J ends lost 3 bases and 4 bases, in that order; junction bases with no gene match: 8. Germline CDR1 and CDR2: SGHTA and FQGNSA. The CDR3 is CASSFPSGTTTGELFF. The CDR3, as DNA: TGTGCCAGCAGCTTCCCTTCCGGGACTACCACCGGGGAGCTGTTTTTT.